The entry below describes one TCR beta chain. Its target is unknown. This table comes from immunoSEQ multiplex PCR, and its TCRdb copy is limited to in-frame clones, with some not included. The profile shows about 36,000 clones, over 70% of them singletons. Sample time point: week 11, during vaccination. Vaccine doses each comprised 300 ug of mutant IDH1 20-mer peptide, with topical imiquimod. Each tumor in the donors was a new WHO grade 3 or 4 astrocytoma, IDH1-mutant and ATRX-lost. The data were taken from a study of a mutant IDH1 vaccine in newly diagnosed glioma. Study-wide background: Either 4-6 weeks after radiotherapy alone or alongside temozolomide, vaccination was begun.

This CDR3 spans 14 amino acids. Deletions cut 0 bases from V and 5 bases from J, with 11 bases between. CDR1 and CDR2 (germline): SGHRS, YFSETQ. The chain joins TRBV5-1 to TRBJ2-5; D may be TRBD1 (5 bases). The sample here was peripheral blood mononuclear cells (PBMCs), taken from a glioma patient whose treatment included an IDH1 peptide vaccine. The clonotype comes from a woman younger than 45 with glioma. Some clones in this sample may be carry-over from other donors' samples. CDR3 sequence (DNA): TGCGCCAGCAGCTTGGAAGGGGTCCGGGAGACCCAGTACTTC. Its translation: CASSLEGVRETQYF.